This T cell receptor beta chain is from a study of blood T cell repertoires in COVID-19 (dated by TCRdb to the early 2020s). For the wider study: The collaborator samples originated in the United States, Italy and Spain and spanned the acute and convalescent phases of COVID-19. The prospective study material was composed of cDNA or gDNA derived from T cells, B-cell-depleted T cells, or PBMCs. The dataset comprised deeply sampled blood TCRbeta repertoires from subjects exposed to, actively infected with, or recovered from COVID-19. The repertoires were released in a freely available public database intended as a resource for research on the immune response to SARS-CoV-2. The samples were drawn from two sources: the first 160 participants of the ongoing ImmuneRACE study, and 1,000 to 1,500 subjects contributed by 6 global collaborators. Nearly every sample came with metadata listing a de-identified subject ID, COVID-19 status, age in years and sex. HLA class I and class II types, where available, came from metadata supplied by the sample provider rather than from assay-based typing. The paper as a whole reports these results and caveats: The amount of clinical and demographic metadata varied by source and participant and was provided uncurated.

TCRbeta CDR3 regions were amplified from genomic DNA using the immunoSEQ Assay, a bias-controlled multiplex PCR. The authors' analysis ran thus. Nucleated cell counts per sample were estimated from amplification of reference gene primers within the assay. To quantify the absolute abundance of each unique TCRbeta CDR3 rearrangement, sequence reads were collapsed and filtered. For each sample, productive Simpson clonality was calculated as the square root of Simpson's diversity index over productive rearrangements. The table was pulled from immuneACCESS by TCRdb, which kept in-frame rearrangements only. Such tables lose some clones; where checked, under half of the loss comes from unresolved V genes, and the rest has no known cause. The D gene and trimming were derived from the DNA, and the V and J assignments and clone size from that table. For this sample there are around 700,000 clones; just under 90% appear just once. Roughly 0.25% of the sample lies in the top ten.

Including cysteine and phenylalanine, the CDR3 has 16 amino acids. Only CDR3 DNA remains: 48 bases, in frame from the first base. Per the germline V gene, SGHVS is the CDR1 and FQNEAQ is the CDR2. A remark on this clone: The antigen it binds to is not known. The junction shows a germline mismatch at one end, possibly a read error.

Each collaborating institution followed its own protocols to collect whole blood in K2EDTA tubes. Collaborator samples were shipped for TCRbeta analysis as frozen whole blood, isolated PBMCs, or DNA extracted from either sample type. This TCR was recovered from a woman aged 18-29 years with acute or convalescent COVID-19. The chain is encoded by TRBV7-8 joined to TRBJ1-4; TRBD1 aligns with 9 central bases. What was sequenced was peripheral blood. The bases are TGTGCCAGCAGCTCAGCAACAGGGGGCTCTAACGAAAAACTGTTTTTT. It is translated as CASSSATGGSNEKLFF.